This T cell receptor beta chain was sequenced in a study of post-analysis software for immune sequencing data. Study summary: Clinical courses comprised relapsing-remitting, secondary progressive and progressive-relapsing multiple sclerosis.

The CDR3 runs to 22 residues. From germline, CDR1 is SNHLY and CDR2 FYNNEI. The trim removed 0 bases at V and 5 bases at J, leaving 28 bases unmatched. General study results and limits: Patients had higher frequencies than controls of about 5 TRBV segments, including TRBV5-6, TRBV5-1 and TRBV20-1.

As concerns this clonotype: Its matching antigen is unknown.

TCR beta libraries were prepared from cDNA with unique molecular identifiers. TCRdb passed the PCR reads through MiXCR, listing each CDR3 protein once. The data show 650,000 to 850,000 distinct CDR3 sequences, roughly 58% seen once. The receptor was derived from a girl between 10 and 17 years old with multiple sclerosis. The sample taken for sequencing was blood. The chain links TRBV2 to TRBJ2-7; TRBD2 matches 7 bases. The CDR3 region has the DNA TGTGCCAGCAGTGAAGCGCAAAGAGGGCTATGGAAGCGGGATCCACCGGGGGACGAGCAGTACTTC. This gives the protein CASSEAQRGLWKRDPPGDEQYF.